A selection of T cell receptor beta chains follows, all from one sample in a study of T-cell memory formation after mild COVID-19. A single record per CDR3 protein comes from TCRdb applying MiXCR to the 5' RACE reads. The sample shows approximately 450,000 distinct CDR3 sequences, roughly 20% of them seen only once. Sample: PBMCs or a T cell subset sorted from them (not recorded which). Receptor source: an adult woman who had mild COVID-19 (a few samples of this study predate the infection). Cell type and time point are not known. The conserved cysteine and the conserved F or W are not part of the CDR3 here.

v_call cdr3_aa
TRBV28 ASSVHTGENTEAF
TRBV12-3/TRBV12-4 ATTVRNEQF
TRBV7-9 ASSLGQLYEQY
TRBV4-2 ASSRYYRTSGTNTGELF
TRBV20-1 SVEASYEQY
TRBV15 ATSPAGQYTGELF
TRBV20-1 SARANTYNQPQH
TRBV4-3 DSSLKTGAPTYNEQF
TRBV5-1 ASSLISASYEQY
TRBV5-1 ASSLARDRTHNEQF
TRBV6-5 ASSHHVGAGTYEQY
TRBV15 ATSGQRGLSYETQY
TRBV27 ASRGVSVYGYT
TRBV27 ASSLFINNEQF
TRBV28 AIQDSSGRRGEQY
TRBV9 ASSVTPGTYEQY
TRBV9 ASSVDRELF
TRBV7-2 ASSLVLYHNSPLH
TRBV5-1 ASSLEGSKNIQY
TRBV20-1 SASKLAGADTQY
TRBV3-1 ASSLTSGGADMDTQY
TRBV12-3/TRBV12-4 ASSFAVSRGSGELF
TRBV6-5 ASSPTGDGTEAF
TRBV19 ASSIGLAGPYEQY
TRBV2 ASSLTPEDTQY
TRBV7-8 ASSVTDSYEQY
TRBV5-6 ASSPEANSYSEQF
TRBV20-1 SARDFRTGDSYGYT
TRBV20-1 SARPGFGEQF
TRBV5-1 ASSRQGFSSGYSYEQY
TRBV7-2 ASSSVDRGRQETQY
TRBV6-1 ASTGRGETSGRGQTQY
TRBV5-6 ASSLAGAVY
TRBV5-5 ASTHLGGSYEQY
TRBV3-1 ASSQGQRAGVMHEQY
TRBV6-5 TSSYSGGAYGYT
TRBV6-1 ASRDRGLFGYT
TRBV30 AWREGQGARDEQF
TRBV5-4 ASSFSREDEQF
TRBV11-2 ASSLVGARDPY
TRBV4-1 ASSQQQGKGHNEQF
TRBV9 ASSVVTNYGYT
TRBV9 ASSVGKEAPSYEQY
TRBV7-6 ASSLDTPSGRRGTQY